The 30 T cell receptor beta chains below come from one sample, sequenced in a study of CD4 T cells in relation to SARS-CoV-2 and coronaviruses. The antigens these receptors bind are not known. Sequencing was performed with immunoSEQ multiplex PCR; in TCRdb, only in-frame clones are kept and a portion is missing. The sample holds some 30,000 clones, roughly 76% seen once. Unexposed donor CD4+ T cells date from about 2011-2018, before the COVID-19 pandemic. After roughly ten days of culture, CD4+ T cells were isolated. The material sequenced was CD4+ T cells from PBMCs, cultured in vitro. These receptors all stem from a human donor in good health.

This chain uses TRBV7-2 with TRBJ2-3; either TRBD1 or TRBD2 may supply D (6 bases each). CDR1 SGHTA and CDR2 FQGNSA come from the germline V gene. The V end lost 4 bases, the J end lost 4 bases, and 9 bases lay between the germline ends. The length of the CDR3 is 13 residues. The CDR3 here is CASSSEGADTQYF. For the CDR3, the DNA is TGTGCCAGCAGCTCGGAGGGGGCAGATACGCAGTATTTT.

The sample holds a few counts of this clone. The V call is TRBV6-6, the J call TRBJ2-7; either TRBD1 or TRBD2 may supply D (6 bases each). The ends were cut back, 6 bases at V and 6 bases at J, with 18 bases in the middle. This CDR3 is built from 14 residues. Germline assignment: CDR1 MNHNY and CDR2 SVGAGI (reference sequence). In nucleotides, the CDR3 is TGTGCCAGCAGCTCCACGAGGGGGGTCGGCGAGCAGTACTTC. Its translation: CASSSTRGVGEQYF.

This clone appeared once. The V call is TRBV19, the J call TRBJ1-5, with 9 bases lining up with TRBD1. The germline V gene encodes CDR1 LNHDA and CDR2 SQIVND (reference sequence). The CDR3 has 15 amino acids. J was trimmed by 6 bases and V by 6 bases; bases with no gene match: 9. CDR3 sequence reads: CASSTTGGAVQPQHF. The CDR3 bases are TGTGCCAGTAGCACTACAGGGGGCGCGGTTCAGCCCCAGCATTTT.

In DNA form, the CDR3 reads TGTGCCAGTAGTATGCGGGGGCCCGTCACAGATACGCAGTATTTT. This codes for CASSMRGPVTDTQYF. The V gene is TRBV19, the J gene TRBJ2-3; TRBD2 is a possible D gene (7 bases). Germline V gene sequence: CDR1 LNHDA, CDR2 SQIVND (reference sequence). CDR3 size: 15 residues. Trimming took off 3 bases at V and 2 bases at J, with 12 bases between the two ends.

The genes are TRBV30 and TRBJ2-1, with D maybe TRBD2 (5 bases). The CDR3 covers 12 residues. Germline CDR1 and CDR2: GTSNPN and SVGIG (reference sequence). The V and J ends lost 0 bases and 8 bases respectively, with 8 bases between them. CDR3 nucleotide sequence: TGTGCCTGGAGTGTAGGAGGATATGAGCAGTTCTTC. It is translated as CAWSVGGYEQFF.

V usage is TRBV5-6 and J usage is TRBJ1-3; D not certain. Germline CDR1 reads SGHDT; CDR2 reads YYEEEE. V gave up 1 base and J gave up 0 bases, with 8 bases separating them. The CDR3 sequence is 15 residues long. The CDR3 coding sequence is TGTGCCAGCAGCTTGAAGCCCGGCTCTGGAAACACCATATATTTT. Translating gives CASSLKPGSGNTIYF.

This chain connects TRBV6-2 or TRBV6-3 to TRBJ2-1, with D hard to call. The CDR3 runs to 15 residues. The V gene lost 1 base and the J gene lost 3 bases, with 10 bases spanning the gap. Germline V lookup: CDR1 MNHEY, CDR2 SVGEGT. For the CDR3, the DNA is TGTGCCAGCAGTTACTTCCGAGCTGGCTACAATGAGCAGTTCTTC. This gives the protein CASSYFRAGYNEQFF.

The chain links TRBV9 to TRBJ1-5; tentatively, D is TRBD1 (6 bases). Germline V gives CDR1 SGDLS, CDR2 YYNGEE. Deletions cut 3 bases from V and 2 bases from J, with 9 bases between. The CDR3 is 14 residues long. The CDR3 DNA sequence: TGTGCCAGCAGCGAGGGGGGGGGCAATCAGCCCCAGCATTTT. Its protein is CASSEGGGNQPQHF.

V and J are TRBV7-2 and TRBJ1-5; weak D call: TRBD1 (5 bases). The CDR3 is 13 amino acids. From germline, CDR1 is SGHTA and CDR2 FQGNSA. V gave up 7 bases and J gave up 8 bases, with 15 bases separating them. In nucleotides, the CDR3 is TGTGCCAGCACGGGGGGGGATATTGAGCCCCAGCATTTT. The encoded protein is CASTGGDIEPQHF.

The chain carries TRBV7-2 and TRBJ1-5; D remains ambiguous. The CDR3 has 15 residues. The germline gives CDR1 SGHTA, CDR2 FQGNSA. V lost 2 bases and J 3 bases, leaving 11 bases between the germline ends. The chain's CDR3 is CASSLIGGNNQPQHF. CDR3 coding DNA: TGTGCCAGCAGCTTAATCGGCGGCAACAATCAGCCCCAGCATTTT.

The CDR3 reads CARSFGPGLARGETQYF. CDR3 nucleotide sequence: TGTGCCAGAAGCTTCGGCCCGGGACTAGCGCGGGGAGAGACCCAGTACTTC. The chain recombines TRBV7-5 with TRBJ2-5; the table's D gene call, TRBD2, was not cross checked with the DNA. TRBV7-5 is a pseudogene segment. This CDR3 spans 17 amino acids.

The chain is built from TRBV10-3 and TRBJ2-3; TRBD2 agrees at 10 bases. The CDR3 covers 15 residues. The germline V gene encodes CDR1 ENHRY and CDR2 SYGVKD. The trim removed 6 bases at V and 2 bases at J, leaving 5 bases unmatched. CDR3 sequence (DNA): TGTGCCATCAGGGTACTAGCGGGGAACACAGATACGCAGTATTTT. This encodes CAIRVLAGNTDTQYF.

The chain is built from TRBV4-1 and TRBJ1-6; 7 bases agree with TRBD1. J gave up 6 bases and V 3 bases, and 14 bases lay outside the gene matches. Per germline, CDR1 MGHRA and CDR2 YSYEKL. The CDR3 has 18 amino acids. DNA for the CDR3: TGCGCCAGCAGCCACGGGGGGGGCAGGGGGTCTCCTAATTCACCCCTCCACTTT. Translated: CASSHGGGRGSPNSPLHF.

The V call is TRBV6-5, the J call TRBJ2-2; weak D call: TRBD2 (6 bases). V was cut by 9 bases and J by 3 bases, with 14 bases left in between. This CDR3 is 14 amino acids long. The germline gives CDR1 MNHEY, CDR2 SVGAGI. This CDR3 reads CASRWASDTGELFF. CDR3 bases: TGTGCCAGTCGGTGGGCTAGCGACACCGGGGAGCTGTTTTTT.

The rearrangement links TRBV6-6 to TRBJ2-2; a possible D gene is TRBD2 (5 bases). CDR3 length: 14 residues. CDR1 and CDR2 (germline): MNHNY, SVGAGI (reference sequence). Trimming took 0 bases from V and 5 from J, leaving 7 bases between them. This CDR3 reads CASSYSRDTGELFF. DNA for the CDR3: TGTGCCAGCAGTTACTCCCGGGATACCGGGGAGCTGTTTTTT.

The chain employs TRBV6-5 and TRBJ1-1; 7 bases fit TRBD1. The CDR3 is 15 amino acids. Germline V CDR1 and CDR2: MNHEY, SVGAGI. Germline trimming cut 6 bases from V and 0 bases from J; bases unmatched to any gene: 7. In DNA form, the CDR3 reads TGTGCCAGCAGCCCCCGACAGGGATTGAACACTGAAGCTTTCTTT. Translating gives CASSPRQGLNTEAFF.

V is TRBV19 and J is TRBJ2-3, with TRBD2 matching over 8 bases. The germline V gene has CDR1 LNHDA and CDR2 SQIVND (reference sequence). This CDR3 contains 16 residues. J lost 0 bases, V lost 7 bases, and 9 bases had no gene match. CDR3 loop: CASTRSGATSTDTQYF. In DNA form, the CDR3 reads TGTGCCAGTACCCGTAGCGGGGCCACAAGCACAGATACGCAGTATTTT.

In this sample, this clone turned up a few times. Distinct nucleotide sequences in the sample also encode this CDR3. This chain connects TRBV5-1 to TRBJ1-1; weak D call: TRBD1 (5 bases). The germline V gene encodes CDR1 SGHRS and CDR2 YFSETQ. V dropped 0 bases and J dropped 0 bases, with 6 bases sitting between them. This CDR3 is built from 14 residues. Written as DNA, the CDR3 is TGCGCCAGCAGCTTGGGGGGCCTGAACACTGAAGCTTTCTTT. This sequence encodes CASSLGGLNTEAFF.

J is TRBJ2-2 and V is TRBV4-2; D gene ambiguous. Between the trimmed V and J ends, which lost 4 bases and 3 bases, there was a span of 9 bases. CDR3 length equals 14 residues. Germline CDR1 is LGHNA and CDR2 is YNFKEQ. The DNA for the CDR3 is TGTGCCAGCAGCCTAGTAACCGACACCGGGGAGCTGTTTTTT. Its translation is CASSLVTDTGELFF.

The J gene is TRBJ2-7, the V gene TRBV23-1, with 10 bases matching TRBD1. TRBV23-1 has ORF status, its function being uncertain. This CDR3 has 18 residues. V lost 4 bases to trimming and J lost 4 bases; unmatched junction nucleotides: 16. The CDR3 nucleotides read TGCGCCAGCAGTCCCTCCGACAGGGGGCCGACGGTTTTTTACGAGCAGTACTTC. Protein: CASSPSDRGPTVFYEQYF.

This clone appeared once. The genes are TRBV5-4 and TRBJ2-6, with 7 bases aligning to TRBD1. Germline loops: CDR1 SGHNT, CDR2 YYREEE (reference sequence). V shed 4 bases, J shed 0 bases, and the junction held 4 bases outside the gene matches. CDR3 length: 16 residues. The CDR3 DNA reads TGTGCCAGCAGCACCGGGACAGACTCTGGGGCCAACGTCCTGACTTTC. Protein: CASSTGTDSGANVLTF.

J is TRBJ1-1 and V is TRBV3-1 (or the pseudogene TRBV3-2); the D is unclear. V shed 0 bases and J shed 4 bases, with 9 bases lying between them. The CDR3 consists of 14 residues. CDR1 is LGHDT and CDR2 is YNNKEL in the germline V gene (reference sequence). The CDR3 sequence is CASSQEGFGTEAFF. The CDR3 nucleotides read TGTGCCAGCAGCCAAGAGGGCTTCGGCACTGAAGCTTTCTTT.

This chain joins TRBV19 and TRBJ2-7; D might be TRBD1 or TRBD2, each matching 6 bases. Germline V gene lookup returns CDR1 LNHDA and CDR2 SQIVND (reference sequence). The CDR3 consists of 17 residues. V was cut by 2 bases and J by 3 bases, with 20 bases left in between. DNA of the CDR3: TGTGCCAGTAGTATACAAGGTGGGGGGCAGGGGTTCTACGAGCAGTACTTC. It is translated as CASSIQGGGQGFYEQYF.

In its sample, this clone was seen a few times. The chain joins TRBV6-6 to TRBJ1-6, with 8 bases aligning to TRBD1. The CDR3 is 17 residues long. Germline V gives CDR1 MNHNY, CDR2 SVGAGI (reference sequence). J gave up 0 bases and V 5 bases, and 6 bases lay outside the gene matches. This CDR3 is CASSPRQGSSYNSPLHF. CDR3 coding DNA: TGTGCCAGCAGTCCCCGACAGGGGAGCTCCTATAATTCACCCCTCCACTTT.

This clone was observed a handful of times. The CDR3 region is CASSQVALDRGDGYTF. The CDR3 nucleotides are TGTGCCAGCAGCCAAGTAGCCCTTGACAGGGGTGATGGCTACACCTTC. V and J are TRBV3-1 (or the pseudogene TRBV3-2) and TRBJ1-2, with TRBD1 matching 8 bases. The J segment lost 6 bases and the V segment lost 1 base, leaving 10 bases of the junction unmatched. Germline V CDR1 and CDR2: LGHDT, YNNKEL (reference sequence). This CDR3 contains 16 residues.

The CDR3 loop reads CASSPPLREGTGELFF. DNA of the CDR3: TGTGCCAGCAGCCCCCCTCTAAGGGAGGGCACCGGGGAGCTGTTTTTT. The V gene is TRBV7-8, the J gene TRBJ2-2, with 7 nucleotides matching TRBD2. The V and J ends lost 5 bases and 4 bases, in that order; junction bases with no gene match: 10. The CDR3 contains 16 residues. The germline V gene encodes CDR1 SGHVS and CDR2 FQNEAQ.

CDR3 sequence reads: CASSYEYQEQFF. The CDR3 bases are TGTGCCAGCAGTTACGAGTATCAGGAGCAGTTCTTC. The chain joins TRBV6-2 or TRBV6-3 to TRBJ2-1, with D unresolved. The CDR3 is 12 amino acids. Germline assignment: CDR1 MNHEY and CDR2 SVGEGT. V was shortened by 2 bases and J by 10 bases, with 9 bases between the two germline ends.

The genes are TRBV11-2 and TRBJ2-1; 7 bases align to TRBD2. The junction had 9 bases not matched to a gene; V was cut back by 5 bases and J by 8 bases. The CDR3 has 14 residues. CDR1 and CDR2 (germline): SGHAT, FQNNGV. The CDR3 loop is CASSATGTKDEQFF. The CDR3 DNA is TGTGCCAGCAGCGCGACCGGGACTAAGGATGAGCAGTTCTTC.

The chain recombines TRBV7-9 with TRBJ2-3; 7 bases match TRBD1. The J segment lost 4 bases and the V segment lost 4 bases, leaving 11 bases of the junction unmatched. Germline loops: CDR1 SEHNR, CDR2 FQNEAQ (reference sequence). The CDR3 length is 16 residues. The CDR3 DNA reads as TGTGCCAGCAGCTCACGACAGGGTTCTGGGGCAGATACGCAGTATTTT. Protein: CASSSRQGSGADTQYF.

V is TRBV29-1 and J is TRBJ2-7; no firm D call. The CDR3 extends over 11 amino acids. Germline-derived CDR1 and CDR2 are SQVTM and ANQGSEA. With 7 bases removed from V and 0 bases from J, the gap between germline ends came to 7 bases. The DNA of the CDR3 is TGCAGCGCGTATAGCTCCTACGAGCAGTACTTC. Translated: CSAYSSYEQYF.